Listed below are T cell receptor beta chains from one sample, sequenced in a study of immune evolution from preneoplasia to lung adenocarcinoma. Some clones are missing from TCRdb's copy, which holds only in-frame ones; the method was immunoSEQ multiplex PCR. The data hold 10,000 to 14,000 clones, with about nine tenths observed a single time. Sequenced material: FFPE invasive lung adenocarcinoma tissue. The receptor set was obtained from a person aged 70 to 85 with invasive lung adenocarcinoma. Each CDR3 is given with its conserved first and last residue. Each record gives: V gene, clone size, CDR3 protein. The size of a clone is reported for some rows only, either as once, few or many, or as a class for expanded clones.

TRBV10-3 | . | CAVGVLGNEQFF
TRBV27 | . | CASSLSYRDGNQPQHF
TRBV28 | . | CASSLRTGLVLDTEAFF
TRBV2 | once | CASSLASFYNEQFF
TRBV28 | . | CASSLLGVSYEQYF
TRBV5-1 | . | CASSLTRGGSNTQYF
TRBV28 | . | CASKSQETQYF
TRBV7-9 | . | CASSLEGLAAGVYF
TRBV7-3 | . | CASSRGDSPYNEQFF
TRBV27 | . | CATISQGNTEAFF
TRBV10-3 | . | CAISGTSYGYTF